Following are 10 T cell receptor beta chains from one sample sequenced in a study of cytomegalovirus exposure and HLA in healthy donors. Researchers ran the PCR with 60 Vbeta and 13 Jbeta primers. Generated by immunoSEQ multiplex PCR, the TCRdb table keeps only in-frame clones and is missing some. This sample has approximately 100,000 clones; around three quarters occur once, and the top ten carry about 2.6%. Sequences were obtained from PBMCs. All receptors derive from a man aged 45-60 years in good health and CMV-seropositive.

The chain's CDR3 is CASSRGLAGANTGELFF. The CDR3 DNA is TGTGCCAGTAGTCGTGGACTAGCGGGTGCGAACACCGGGGAGCTGTTTTTT. V and J are TRBV19 and TRBJ2-2; 11 nucleotides agree with TRBD2. This CDR3 region has 17 residues. Germline V gene sequence: CDR1 LNHDA, CDR2 SQIVND (reference sequence). V gave up 5 bases and J gave up 0 bases; unmatched junction bases: 5.

This clone was picked up a small number of times. V usage is TRBV27 and J usage is TRBJ1-1; maybe TRBD1 (5 bases). Germline V gene data show CDR1 as MNHEY and CDR2 as SMNVEV (reference sequence). The CDR3 is 14 amino acids. V lost 3 bases and J 3 bases, leaving 11 bases between the germline ends. The CDR3, as DNA: TGTGCCAGCAGTTTTCTGGGCAGGGACACTGAAGCTTTCTTT. This codes for CASSFLGRDTEAFF.

This clone was counted between two and nine times. This chain links TRBV27 with TRBJ2-7; tentative D call: TRBD1 (6 bases). Germline CDR1 reads MNHEY; CDR2 reads SMNVEV (reference sequence). The V and J ends lost 6 bases and 3 bases respectively, with 18 bases between them. The CDR3 contains 15 residues. Written as DNA, the CDR3 is TGTGCCAGCAGCCCCACAGGGCCCCGTATCTACGAGCAGTACTTC. Translating gives CASSPTGPRIYEQYF.

The gene calls are TRBV9 and TRBJ1-2; 8 bases agree with TRBD1. Looked up from germline, CDR1 is SGDLS and CDR2 is YYNGEE. The CDR3 has 14 residues. Trimming cost V 3 bases and J 4 bases; bases outside gene matches: 5. The CDR3 sequence is CASSAQGAAYGYTF. CDR3 coding DNA: TGTGCCAGCAGCGCCCAGGGGGCAGCCTATGGCTACACCTTC.

The gene calls are TRBV2 and TRBJ2-5; 8 bases are shared with TRBD1. With 7 bases clipped from V and 4 bases from J, the junction kept 8 bases outside the gene matches. Germline CDR1 is SNHLY and CDR2 is FYNNEI. The CDR3 is made up of 14 amino acids. Here the CDR3 reads CASTLGQGGETQYF. DNA for the CDR3: TGTGCCAGCACTTTAGGACAGGGAGGAGAGACCCAGTACTTC.

In nucleotides, the CDR3 is TGTGCCAGCAAGGGGGGGGCGCTTAGCACTGAAGCTTTCTTT. Translated: CASKGGALSTEAFF. The chain uses TRBV2 and TRBJ1-1; perhaps TRBD1 as D (6 bases). The CDR3 spans 14 residues. The V gene's germline CDR1 is SNHLY and CDR2 FYNNEI. V lost 7 bases, J lost 4 bases, and 16 bases lay in between.

A remark on this clone: The same CDR3 arises from other DNA sequences in this sample as well. CDR3 nucleotide sequence: TGTGCCAGCAGCTTAGGCCAGAATCAGCCCCAGCATTTT. It codes for CASSLGQNQPQHF. The V gene is TRBV11-2, the J gene TRBJ1-5, with D unclear. The CDR3 is 13 residues long. In germline, CDR1 is SGHAT, CDR2 FQNNGV. Deletions cut 1 base from V and 4 bases from J, with 5 bases between.

This clone showed up just once. The rearrangement joins TRBV10-3 to TRBJ1-2; the match to TRBD1 covers 10 bases. The CDR3 runs to 14 residues. J gave up 7 bases and V 5 bases, and 7 bases lay outside the gene matches. Germline CDR1 ENHRY, CDR2 SYGVKD. As DNA, the CDR3 is TGTGCCATCAGTCGACAGGGGGCGGATGGTGGCTACACCTTC. Protein sequence: CAISRQGADGGYTF.

This clone showed up just a few times. This chain connects TRBV6-5 to TRBJ2-3, with D unclear. The germline V gene has CDR1 MNHEY and CDR2 SVGAGI. The V gene lost 7 bases and the J gene lost 3 bases, with 11 bases spanning the gap. The CDR3 consists of 13 residues. CDR3 residues: CASKPRPTDTQYF. CDR3 in DNA: TGTGCCAGCAAGCCTAGGCCTACAGATACGCAGTATTTT.

The chain carries TRBV6-5 and TRBJ1-5, with TRBD1 matching 10 bases. CDR1 and CDR2 from the germline V gene are MNHEY and SVGAGI. The CDR3 consists of 14 residues. Trimming removed 6 bases from V and 5 bases from J; junction bases left unmatched: 4. Here the CDR3 reads CASRTGTGDQPQHF. DNA of the CDR3: TGTGCCAGCAGAACCGGGACAGGGGATCAGCCCCAGCATTTT.